The 14 T cell receptor beta chains presented below share a single source sample, sequenced in a study of T cells in tuberculosis. Thawed, overnight-rested PBMC were stained with GMM-loaded CD1B tetramer, viability dye and anti-CD3, then sorted. CD1B tetramers were loaded with Rhodococcus equi-derived C32 glucose monomycolate. Assay used: immunoSEQ multiplex PCR; TCRdb lists only in-frame clones, some missing. The sample records 80,000 to 100,000 clones, just over 90% being singletons. Sequenced material: CD1b-GMM tetramer-negative cells sorted from PBMCs. The receptors here all came from an adult woman with latent tuberculosis.

CDR3 sequence: CASSLGTDNSPLHF. The CDR3 DNA follows: TGTGCCAGCAGTCTTGGGACAGATAATTCACCCCTCCACTTT. This sequence joins TRBV6-4 and TRBJ1-6; 7 bases match TRBD1. The CDR3 runs 14 residues. Losses at the gene ends were 5 bases for V and 5 bases for J; bases not matched to a gene: 3. Germline V gene lookup returns CDR1 MRHNA and CDR2 SNTAGT.

J is TRBJ2-3 and V is TRBV7-6; 12 nucleotides align to TRBD2. With 5 bases clipped from V and 1 base from J, the junction kept 4 bases outside the gene matches. Looked up from germline, CDR1 is SGHVS and CDR2 is FNYEAQ. This CDR3 has 16 amino acids. As DNA, the CDR3 is TGTGCCAGCAGCCTGCGGACTAGCGGGGGCACAGATACGCAGTATTTT. It yields the protein CASSLRTSGGTDTQYF.

The chain is built from TRBV21-1 and TRBJ2-5; whether TRBD1, the table's D call, matches the DNA was not checked. TRBV21-1 has pseudogene status. This CDR3 spans 15 amino acids. The CDR3 coding sequence is TGTGCCAGCAGCACTTCGACAGGGGGCGACGAGACCCAGTACTTC. Its translation: CASSTSTGGDETQYF.

The chain uses TRBV5-8 and TRBJ2-5; D possibly corresponds to TRBD1 (8 bases). CDR3 length: 14 residues. The germline gives CDR1 SGHTS, CDR2 YDEGEE. V was clipped by 3 bases and J by 4 bases, with 13 bases between them. The CDR3 bases are TGTGCCAGCAGCTATCACAGGGGGGGAGAGACCCAGTACTTC. Protein product: CASSYHRGGETQYF.

The chain links TRBV27 to TRBJ1-1; 7 nucleotides agree with TRBD1. Germline V gene sequence: CDR1 MNHEY, CDR2 SMNVEV (reference sequence). CDR3 length: 13 amino acids. Trimming at V came to 2 bases and at J to 6 bases, leaving 3 bases not matched to a gene. The chain's CDR3 is CASSLRDSAEAFF. CDR3 bases: TGTGCCAGCAGTTTACGGGACAGTGCTGAAGCTTTCTTT.

The rearrangement links TRBV9 to TRBJ1-5; perhaps TRBD1 as D (6 bases). This CDR3 spans 18 amino acids. The germline CDR1 and CDR2 sequences are SGDLS and YYNGEE. Trimming removed 5 bases from V and 0 bases from J, with 21 bases in between. CDR3 nucleotide sequence: TGTGCCAGCAGGAGGCCGGGACCCAGGGGTTATAGCAATCAGCCCCAGCATTTT. This codes for CASRRPGPRGYSNQPQHF. The full variable domain, rest sourced from reference TRBV9 and TRBJ1-5, is DSGVTQTPKHLITATGQRVTLRCSPRSGDLSVYWYQQSLDQGLQFLIQYYNGEERAKGNILERFSAQQFPDLHSELNLSSLELGDSALYFCASRRPGPRGYSNQPQHFGDGTRLSIL.

This chain connects TRBV11-2 to TRBJ2-5; TRBD2 is a possible D gene (5 bases). V was shortened by 1 base and J by 2 bases, with 14 bases between the two germline ends. This CDR3 is 16 amino acids long. The germline V gene encodes CDR1 SGHAT and CDR2 FQNNGV. The CDR3 DNA follows: TGTGCCAGCAGCTTAGCGGGGTCAGCGACTCAAGAGACCCAGTACTTC. This encodes CASSLAGSATQETQYF.

On this clone itself: The CDR3 end shows no conserved phenylalanine or tryptophan, and so a read error is likely. The limits of the CDR3 on the DNA are not certain, so only TCRdb's listed CDR3 is given. The J gene is TRBJ2-4, the V gene TRBV5-1; the table assigns TRBD1, which was not confirmed against the DNA. Germline values: CDR1 SGHRS, CDR2 YFSETQ. The CDR3 spans 13 amino acids, including both terminal residues. CDR3 in amino acids: CASSLNPGQGYGV.

The chain is built from TRBV5-1 and TRBJ2-1; 9 bases align to TRBD2. In germline, CDR1 is SGHRS, CDR2 YFSETQ. V was clipped by 4 bases and J by 7 bases; unmatched bases: 12. CDR3 size: 16 residues. Here the CDR3 DNA reads TGCGCCAGCAGCGCCTTAGCGGGGGCCTCCGGAAATGAGCAGTTCTTC. The encoded protein is CASSALAGASGNEQFF.

This chain joins TRBV6-5 and TRBJ1-6; maybe TRBD1 (5 bases). CDR1 and CDR2 (germline): MNHEY, SVGAGI. The V end lost 2 bases, the J end lost 5 bases, and 7 bases lay between the germline ends. The CDR3 sequence is 14 residues long. The CDR3 nucleotides are TGTGCCAGCAGTTACAAGGACAATAATTCACCCCTCCACTTT. This translates into CASSYKDNNSPLHF.

The gene calls are TRBV6-5 and TRBJ1-3, with 9 nucleotides matching TRBD1. Germline V gives CDR1 MNHEY, CDR2 SVGAGI. The CDR3 runs 13 residues. With V trimmed by 6 bases and J by 8 bases, 5 bases remained unmatched. This CDR3 reads CASRRQGGDTIYF. The CDR3 DNA sequence: TGTGCCAGCAGGAGACAGGGGGGCGACACCATATATTTT.

The rearrangement uses TRBV4-1 and TRBJ2-5; the D is unclear. Per germline, CDR1 MGHRA and CDR2 YSYEKL. CDR3 size: 17 residues. Trimming took off 0 bases at V and 0 bases at J, with 14 bases between the two ends. The CDR3: CASSQEGQMKYQETQYF. CDR3 DNA: TGCGCCAGCAGCCAAGAGGGCCAGATGAAGTACCAAGAGACCCAGTACTTC.

The chain links TRBV7-9 to TRBJ2-5; 8 bases are shared with TRBD2. The CDR3 length is 16 residues. Trimming removed 1 base from V and 1 base from J; junction bases left unmatched: 5. Per the germline V gene, CDR1 is SEHNR and CDR2 is FQNEAQ (reference sequence). This CDR3 is CASSLGPGGAQETQYF. In nucleotides, the CDR3 is TGTGCCAGCAGCTTAGGGCCCGGGGGGGCCCAAGAGACCCAGTACTTC.

Written as DNA, the CDR3 is TGTGCCAGCAGCTTGGGGGGAGGGACAGGGATCCACGAGCAGTACTTC. Protein product: CASSLGGGTGIHEQYF. V gene TRBV5-6 combines with J gene TRBJ2-7; 9 bases agree with TRBD1. J was trimmed by 5 bases and V by 0 bases; bases with no gene match: 9. The CDR3 consists of 16 residues. The germline gives CDR1 SGHDT, CDR2 YYEEEE. Combining the CDR3 with reference TRBV5-6 and TRBJ2-7 gives the whole variable domain DAGVTQSPTHLIKTRGQQVTLRCSPKSGHDTVSWYQQALGQGPQFIFQYYEEEERQRGNFPDRFSGHQFPNYSSELNVNALLLGDSALYLCASSLGGGTGIHEQYFGPGTRLTVT.